This is a list of T cell receptor beta chains from one sample in a study of blood T cell repertoires in COVID-19. TCRdb keeps only in-frame clones here, not all; method: immunoSEQ multiplex PCR. There are about 180,000 clones in the sample; roughly four fifths occur only once, and less than 10% lies in the top ten. The material sequenced was peripheral blood. All receptors come from a woman aged 70-85 years with COVID-19, enrolled during active disease. CDR3s include the opening cysteine and the closing phenylalanine or tryptophan. The order of the fields is D gene, J gene, V gene, clone size, CDR3 DNA, CDR3 protein. D genes are given only for firm matches. A clone size is listed for some rows: how often the clone was seen (once, few, many), or a class if it is expanded.

d_gene: .
j_gene: TRBJ1-2
v_gene: TRBV7-2
abundance: once
CDR3nt: TGTGCCAGCAGCATACAGGGATTAGCTAACTATGGCTACACCTTC
CDR3aa: CASSIQGLANYGYTF

d_gene: .
j_gene: TRBJ2-7
v_gene: TRBV21-1
abundance: once
CDR3nt: TGTGCCAGCACCCTGATTGGGAAGGGGCGGAGTTTATCCTACGAGCAGTACTTC
CDR3aa: CASTLIGKGRSLSYEQYF

d_gene: TRBD1
j_gene: TRBJ1-3
v_gene: TRBV18
abundance: few
CDR3nt: TGTGCCAGCTCACAGGGACAGTACTCTGGAAACACCATATATTTT
CDR3aa: CASSQGQYSGNTIYF

d_gene: TRBD1
j_gene: TRBJ2-1
v_gene: TRBV18
abundance: .
CDR3nt: TGTGCCAGCTCACCCCCCACAGGGGGCTCCTACAATGAGCAGTTCTTC
CDR3aa: CASSPPTGGSYNEQFF

d_gene: .
j_gene: TRBJ1-5
v_gene: TRBV7-2
abundance: few
CDR3nt: TGTGCCAGCAGCTTAGTCTCGGGGGGTAGCAATCAGCCCCAGCATTTT
CDR3aa: CASSLVSGGSNQPQHF

d_gene: .
j_gene: TRBJ2-1
v_gene: TRBV9
abundance: once
CDR3nt: TGTGCCAGCAGCGTTGGCAACTCCTACAATGAGCAGTTCTTC
CDR3aa: CASSVGNSYNEQFF

d_gene: .
j_gene: TRBJ2-1
v_gene: TRBV7-2
abundance: .
CDR3nt: TGTGCCAGCAGCCTTGGGACTCCATCCTACAATGAGCAGTTCTTC
CDR3aa: CASSLGTPSYNEQFF

d_gene: .
j_gene: TRBJ2-1
v_gene: TRBV9
abundance: few
CDR3nt: TGTGCCAGCAGCGTAGAAAGCGGCTACAATGAGCAGTTCTTC
CDR3aa: CASSVESGYNEQFF

d_gene: TRBD2
j_gene: TRBJ2-1
v_gene: TRBV15
abundance: .
CDR3nt: TGTGCCACCAGCAGACCTGACCGACCGGGACTAGCGGGTGGGGGACTCCATGAGCAGTTCTTC
CDR3aa: CATSRPDRPGLAGGGLHEQFF

d_gene: .
j_gene: TRBJ2-5
v_gene: TRBV9
abundance: .
CDR3nt: TGTGCCAGCAGCGTAGGAGCGGCGGAGACCCAGTACTTC
CDR3aa: CASSVGAAETQYF

d_gene: TRBD1
j_gene: TRBJ2-7
v_gene: TRBV5-6
abundance: .
CDR3nt: TGTGCCAGCAGTCTCCAGGGGGACAGTATCTACGAGCAGTACTTC
CDR3aa: CASSLQGDSIYEQYF

d_gene: TRBD1
j_gene: TRBJ1-2
v_gene: TRBV28
abundance: .
CDR3nt: TGTGCCAGCAGGAATTCAGGGGGCGTCTATGGCTACACCTTC
CDR3aa: CASRNSGGVYGYTF

d_gene: .
j_gene: TRBJ2-5
v_gene: TRBV4-1
abundance: .
CDR3nt: TGCGCCAGCAGCCGGGAGACCAGGGGCCAGGGGACCCAGTACTTC
CDR3aa: CASSRETRGQGTQYF

d_gene: TRBD1
j_gene: TRBJ1-2
v_gene: TRBV7-9
abundance: once
CDR3nt: TGTGCCAGCAGTCAAGCTGGGACAGGGAACTATGGCTACACCTTC
CDR3aa: CASSQAGTGNYGYTF

d_gene: .
j_gene: TRBJ2-5
v_gene: TRBV12-3/TRBV12-4
abundance: .
CDR3nt: TGTGCCAGCAGTTTGGGCCGGCAGGAGACCCAGTACTTC
CDR3aa: CASSLGRQETQYF

d_gene: TRBD2
j_gene: TRBJ2-1
v_gene: TRBV9
abundance: .
CDR3nt: TGTGCTAGCGGTCCGGGGGAGGGCTCCTACAATGAGCAGTTCTTC
CDR3aa: CASGPGEGSYNEQFF

d_gene: TRBD2
j_gene: TRBJ2-7
v_gene: TRBV29-1
abundance: .
CDR3nt: TGCAGCGTTGAGGGGGCTAGCGGGGCTTTTATCCCGTGGGAGCAGTACTTC
CDR3aa: CSVEGASGAFIPWEQYF

d_gene: .
j_gene: TRBJ2-1
v_gene: TRBV7-8
abundance: .
CDR3nt: TGTGCCAGCAGTCGATCGGGGAATGAGCAGTTCTTC
CDR3aa: CASSRSGNEQFF

d_gene: .
j_gene: TRBJ2-3
v_gene: TRBV5-5
abundance: .
CDR3nt: TGTGCCAGCAGAACCGCGGGGCAACTAGATACGCAGTATTTT
CDR3aa: CASRTAGQLDTQYF

d_gene: TRBD1
j_gene: TRBJ1-5
v_gene: TRBV28
abundance: .
CDR3nt: TGTGCCAGCAGTTCGTCACAGGGGGATAGCAATCAGCCCCAGCATTTT
CDR3aa: CASSSSQGDSNQPQHF

d_gene: .
j_gene: TRBJ1-1
v_gene: TRBV19
abundance: once
CDR3nt: TGTGCCAGTAGATCCGAGAGGAAAACTGAAGCTTTCTTT
CDR3aa: CASRSERKTEAFF

d_gene: .
j_gene: TRBJ1-2
v_gene: TRBV19
abundance: .
CDR3nt: TGTGCCAGTAGGGGAACGGGGTCTAACTATGGCTACACCTTC
CDR3aa: CASRGTGSNYGYTF

d_gene: .
j_gene: TRBJ2-5
v_gene: TRBV19
abundance: .
CDR3nt: TGTGCCAGTAGTATGCGGTACCAAGAGACCCAGTACTTC
CDR3aa: CASSMRYQETQYF

d_gene: TRBD1
j_gene: TRBJ1-4
v_gene: TRBV18
abundance: .
CDR3nt: TGTGCCAGCTCAACGACAGGGTGGAATGAAAAACTGTTTTTT
CDR3aa: CASSTTGWNEKLFF

d_gene: .
j_gene: TRBJ2-7
v_gene: TRBV18
abundance: .
CDR3nt: TGTGCCAGCTCACCACAAAGCGGGAAACAGGGATGGCAGTACTTC
CDR3aa: CASSPQSGKQGWQYF

d_gene: .
j_gene: TRBJ1-1
v_gene: TRBV24-1
abundance: .
CDR3nt: TGTGCCACCTGGGGAGGGGCGGGCACTGAAGCTTTCTTT
CDR3aa: CATWGGAGTEAFF

d_gene: .
j_gene: TRBJ1-5
v_gene: TRBV7-2
abundance: .
CDR3nt: TGTGCCAGCAGCTCCCAAATTCCAGGGTCGGGTCAGCCCCAGCATTTT
CDR3aa: CASSSQIPGSGQPQHF

d_gene: .
j_gene: TRBJ2-7
v_gene: TRBV7-2
abundance: .
CDR3nt: TGTGCCAGCAGTCTTGACAGAAGCTCCTACGAGCAGTACTTC
CDR3aa: CASSLDRSSYEQYF

d_gene: .
j_gene: TRBJ2-7
v_gene: TRBV7-8
abundance: .
CDR3nt: TGTGCCAGCAGCTTAGCCAGATCCTACGAGCAGTACTTC
CDR3aa: CASSLARSYEQYF

d_gene: .
j_gene: TRBJ2-2
v_gene: TRBV5-1
abundance: .
CDR3nt: TGCGCCAGCAGCTTGGAGGGAGCCGGGGAGCTGTTTTTT
CDR3aa: CASSLEGAGELFF

d_gene: TRBD1
j_gene: TRBJ2-1
v_gene: TRBV24-1
abundance: .
CDR3nt: TGTGCCACCAGGAAATCCGGGACAGGGGGTCACAATGAGCAGTTCTTC
CDR3aa: CATRKSGTGGHNEQFF

d_gene: .
j_gene: TRBJ2-3
v_gene: TRBV11-2
abundance: few
CDR3nt: TGTGCCAGCAGCCCCCAAACGAGCCTCCCAACAGATACGCAGTATTTT
CDR3aa: CASSPQTSLPTDTQYF

d_gene: .
j_gene: TRBJ1-1
v_gene: TRBV28
abundance: .
CDR3nt: TGTGCCAGCAGTTTAGGGGGAAGGAGGGCTGAAGCTTTCTTT
CDR3aa: CASSLGGRRAEAFF

d_gene: .
j_gene: TRBJ1-3
v_gene: TRBV30
abundance: .
CDR3nt: TGTGCCTGGGCCCGTGGTGGGGCTGGACCTGGAAACACCATATATTTT
CDR3aa: CAWARGGAGPGNTIYF

d_gene: TRBD1
j_gene: TRBJ1-6
v_gene: TRBV5-4
abundance: .
CDR3nt: TGTGCCAGCAGCTTGGAACGGACAGGGACGTCACCCCTCCACTTT
CDR3aa: CASSLERTGTSPLHF

d_gene: .
j_gene: TRBJ1-2
v_gene: TRBV6-5
abundance: once
CDR3nt: TGTGCCAGCAGAGACACAGGGTACTATGGCTACACCTTC
CDR3aa: CASRDTGYYGYTF

d_gene: TRBD2
j_gene: TRBJ2-3
v_gene: TRBV3-1/TRBV3-2
abundance: .
CDR3nt: TGTGCCAGCAGCCTAACCGGGACTAGGAAAGGGGTAGATACGCAGTATTTT
CDR3aa: CASSLTGTRKGVDTQYF